This T cell receptor (beta chain) comes out of a study of blood T cell repertoires in COVID-19. Study information: Researchers got acute and convalescent COVID-19 samples from the United States, Italy and Spain.

Germline V lookup: CDR1 LNHDA, CDR2 SQIVND (reference sequence). V was shortened by 7 bases and J by 5 bases, with 12 bases between the two germline ends. This CDR3 spans 14 amino acids. This table comes from immunoSEQ multiplex PCR, and its TCRdb copy is limited to in-frame clones, with some not included. The repertoire holds roughly 24,000 clones, with more than 65% as singletons. The receptor was isolated from a human donor in a cohort sampled during active COVID-19. This rearrangement joins TRBV19 to TRBJ1-6, with D perhaps matching TRBD1 (6 bases). Sequenced input: peripheral blood. CDR3 coding DNA: TGTGCCAGTACCCGGACAGAAGATAATTCACCCCTCCACTTT. Protein: CASTRTEDNSPLHF.